This TCR beta chain was documented in a study of post-analysis software for immune sequencing data. Overall study: Included courses were relapsing-remitting and secondary progressive multiple sclerosis; progressive-relapsing multiple sclerosis was also included. Study-wide findings and caveats: When the samples were clustered directly with F measure, those that had been prepared in the same batch showed strong co-clustering. There was significantly lower normalized Chao1 diversity in multiple sclerosis patients than in controls. With TRBV5-6, TRBV5-1 and TRBV20-1 included, about five TRBV segments were more frequent in patients than in controls.

This clonotype was counted only a few times. Its specificity is unknown. This CDR3 spans 14 amino acids. Germline V gives CDR1 LGHDT, CDR2 YNNKEL (reference sequence). The J segment lost 3 bases and the V segment lost 1 base, leaving 3 bases of the junction unmatched. Included in the TCR beta cDNA libraries were unique molecular identifiers. TCRdb processed the PCR reads anew with MiXCR; each CDR3 protein has one entry. The table has 740,000 or so distinct CDR3 sequences, approximately 57% seen once. The sequence was collected from a girl between 10 and 17 years old with multiple sclerosis. The J gene is TRBJ2-7, the V gene TRBV3-1; 7 positions agree with TRBD1. What was sequenced was blood. The CDR3 sequence is CASSQGGTVYEQYF. CDR3 in DNA: TGTGCCAGCAGCCAAGGGGGGACAGTCTACGAGCAGTACTTC.